Listed here are 29 T cell receptor beta chains from one sample, sequenced in a study of lymphopenia after photon versus proton radiotherapy. Produced via immunoSEQ multiplex PCR; TCRdb's table is partial and in-frame only. The table shows more than 35,000 clones, with over 65% occurring only once. Sequenced material: peripheral blood, taken from a patient treated with photon-based radiotherapy. These receptors originate from a man over 45 with gastric cancer.

V and J are TRBV9 and TRBJ2-5, with 9 bases matching TRBD2. The CDR3 totals 17 residues. The germline gives CDR1 SGDLS, CDR2 YYNGEE. V gave up 0 bases and J gave up 2 bases; unmatched junction bases: 8. CDR3 sequence reads: CASSVAAGGTAQETQYF. The CDR3, as DNA: TGTGCCAGCAGCGTAGCCGCGGGGGGGACAGCTCAAGAGACCCAGTACTTC.

The chain links TRBV4-2 to TRBJ2-6; tentatively, D is TRBD2 (6 bases). The ends were cut back, 0 bases at V and 4 bases at J, with 13 bases in the middle. The germline CDR1 and CDR2 sequences are LGHNA and YNFKEQ. This CDR3 has 17 residues. The CDR3: CASSQDLGAGGANVLTF. The DNA for the CDR3 is TGTGCCAGCAGCCAAGATCTTGGAGCGGGCGGGGCCAACGTCCTGACTTTC.

The gene calls are TRBV10-3 and TRBJ2-1; 7 bases agree with TRBD2. Germline values: CDR1 ENHRY, CDR2 SYGVKD. The CDR3 runs 16 residues. V trimming: 6 bases; J trimming: 7 bases; junction bases outside the gene matches: 15. The CDR3 DNA sequence: TGTGCCATCAGCCCTCAGGGCCCTGCTAGCGGAAATGAGCAGTTCTTC. It is translated as CAISPQGPASGNEQFF.

The sample holds a few counts of this clone. The rearrangement uses TRBV5-1 and TRBJ2-7, with D possibly called TRBD1 or TRBD2 (6 bases each). Trimming took off 0 bases at V and 3 bases at J, with 7 bases between the two ends. This CDR3 contains 13 residues. From germline, CDR1 is SGHRS and CDR2 YFSETQ. The CDR3: CASSLEGGYEQYF. The CDR3, as DNA: TGCGCCAGCAGCTTGGAGGGGGGCTACGAGCAGTACTTC.

The chain combines TRBV5-1 with TRBJ1-5, with a weak D call TRBD1 (5 bases). The ends were cut back, 4 bases at V and 4 bases at J, with 18 bases in the middle. Germline values: CDR1 SGHRS, CDR2 YFSETQ. This CDR3 has 16 residues. CDR3 amino acids: CASSPGLHLGNQPQHF. CDR3 in DNA: TGCGCCAGCAGCCCGGGACTTCACCTCGGGAATCAGCCCCAGCATTTT.

J is TRBJ2-2 and V is TRBV13; tentatively, D is TRBD2 (6 bases). The length of the CDR3 is 16 residues. Germline CDR1 is PRHDT and CDR2 is FYEKMQ (reference sequence). V was cut by 5 bases and J by 6 bases, with 19 bases left in between. CDR3 residues: CASSPGIGGKAGELFF. In nucleotides, the CDR3 is TGTGCCAGCAGCCCTGGTATAGGCGGGAAGGCCGGGGAGCTGTTTTTT.

The chain employs TRBV5-1 and TRBJ2-3, with D perhaps matching TRBD2 (5 bases). The germline V gene encodes CDR1 SGHRS and CDR2 YFSETQ. This CDR3 spans 15 amino acids. V gave up 4 bases and J gave up 1 base, with 13 bases separating them. For the CDR3, the DNA is TGCGCCAGCAGCCCGGCGGGTGAGGGCACAGATACGCAGTATTTT. This translates into CASSPAGEGTDTQYF.

Only one count was recorded for this clone. This chain links TRBV2 with TRBJ2-7, with 7 bases aligning to TRBD1. The CDR3 sequence is 14 residues long. The V segment lost 0 bases and the J segment 6 bases; nucleotides outside the gene matches: 5. The germline gives CDR1 SNHLY, CDR2 FYNNEI. CDR3 sequence: CASSEAQGVSEQYF. In DNA, the CDR3 is TGTGCCAGCAGTGAAGCGCAGGGGGTCAGCGAGCAGTACTTC.

The CDR3 DNA reads TGTGCCATCAGACCCGGACAGGGGAGGGACGAGCAGTACTTC. This encodes CAIRPGQGRDEQYF. This rearrangement joins TRBV10-3 to TRBJ2-7; TRBD1 matches at 9 bases. In germline, CDR1 is ENHRY, CDR2 SYGVKD. The CDR3 is 14 residues long. The V segment lost 6 bases and the J segment 5 bases; nucleotides outside the gene matches: 8.

This rearrangement joins TRBV15 to TRBJ1-1; D remains ambiguous. Between the trimmed V and J ends, which lost 5 bases and 4 bases, there was a span of 8 bases. Germline CDR1 and CDR2: LNHNV and YYDKDF (reference sequence). The CDR3 loop spans 12 amino acids. The DNA of the CDR3 is TGTGCCACCAGCGGTGCTGGCACTGAAGCTTTCTTT. The encoded protein is CATSGAGTEAFF.

The chain recombines TRBV28 with TRBJ2-1; D not resolved. The CDR3 extends over 10 amino acids. Per the germline V gene, CDR1 is MDHEN and CDR2 is SYDVKM. V lost 4 bases, J lost 6 bases, and 1 base lay in between. This CDR3 reads CASSSNEQFF. For the CDR3, the DNA is TGTGCCAGCAGTTCCAATGAGCAGTTCTTC.

J is TRBJ2-5 and V is TRBV14; no clear D gene. The CDR3 runs 14 residues. Deletions cut 1 base from V and 6 bases from J, with 12 bases between. Germline V gene lookup returns CDR1 SGHDN and CDR2 FVKESK. CDR3: CASSQGGTFKTQYF. The CDR3, as DNA: TGTGCCAGCAGCCAAGGCGGCACCTTTAAGACCCAGTACTTC.

For this clone: The junction and the germline gene differ at one end; a read error may be behind it. The chain carries TRBV5-1 and TRBJ1-2, with 9 bases identical to TRBD1. CDR3 length: 14 residues. The germline gives CDR1 SGHRS, CDR2 YFSETQ. The CDR3 DNA follows: TGCGCCAGCAGTTTGGATGGACAGGGGACGGGCTACACCTTC. Translated: CASSLDGQGTGYTF. Filled out from reference TRBV5-1 and TRBJ1-2, the complete variable domain reads KAGVTQTPRYLIKTRGQQVTLSCSPISGHRSVSWYQQTPGQGLQFLFEYFSETQRNKGNFPGRFSGRQFSNSRSEMNVSTLELGDSALYLCASSLDGQGTGYTFGSGTRLTVV.

The chain joins TRBV2 to TRBJ2-7; D not certain. The CDR3 contains 13 residues. V was cut by 7 bases and J by 3 bases, with 13 bases left in between. CDR1 and CDR2 from the germline V gene are SNHLY and FYNNEI. This CDR3 reads CASNTLYFYEQYF. DNA for the CDR3: TGTGCCAGCAACACCTTATACTTCTACGAGCAGTACTTC.

The genes are TRBV5-1 and TRBJ2-5; the D is unclear. Germline CDR1 and CDR2: SGHRS and YFSETQ. The CDR3 runs 14 residues. V was trimmed by 3 bases and J by 3 bases, leaving 12 bases between them. This chain's CDR3 is CASSSGGSKETQYF. DNA for the CDR3: TGCGCCAGCAGCTCCGGCGGCAGCAAAGAGACCCAGTACTTC.

V usage is TRBV4-3 and J usage is TRBJ1-5; D may be TRBD1 (5 bases). CDR3 size: 14 residues. Trimming stripped 3 bases from V and 5 bases from J, with 11 bases between. Looked up from germline, CDR1 is LGHNA and CDR2 is YSLEER. Here the CDR3 reads CASSQGPGDQPQHF. CDR3 in DNA: TGCGCCAGCAGCCAGGGACCGGGCGATCAGCCCCAGCATTTT.

The V gene is TRBV4-3, the J gene TRBJ1-1; TRBD1 is a possible D gene (6 bases). CDR1 is LGHNA and CDR2 is YSLEER in the germline V gene. There are 14 residues in the CDR3. Trimming stripped 2 bases from V and 8 bases from J, with 15 bases between. This chain's CDR3 is CASSQFTGHPEAFF. The CDR3 DNA sequence: TGCGCCAGCAGCCAATTCACAGGGCACCCCGAAGCTTTCTTT.

CDR3 sequence (DNA): TGTGCCAGCAGCTTAGAGAACTATGGCTACACCTTC. Encoded protein: CASSLENYGYTF. The V and J genes are TRBV7-7 and TRBJ1-2; D unclear. Per germline, CDR1 SSHAT and CDR2 FNYEAQ (reference sequence). This CDR3 comprises 12 residues. V was trimmed by 1 base and J by 2 bases, leaving 2 bases between them.

The J gene is TRBJ2-5, the V gene TRBV15, with 7 nucleotides matching TRBD2. The J call is doubtful: the DNA matches TRBJ2-7 better. The CDR3 is made up of 14 amino acids. Germline V gene sequence: CDR1 LNHNV, CDR2 YYDKDF (reference sequence). CDR3 loop: CATSRARGAYEQYF. In nucleotides, the CDR3 is TGTGCCACCAGCAGAGCTCGGGGGGCCTACGAGCAGTACTTC.

The sample holds one count of this clone. The V call is TRBV13, the J call TRBJ2-1; 10 nucleotides match TRBD2. J was trimmed by 4 bases and V by 5 bases; bases with no gene match: 5. CDR3 length: 15 amino acids. Looked up from germline, CDR1 is PRHDT and CDR2 is FYEKMQ (reference sequence). The CDR3 DNA follows: TGTGCCAGCAGCCTTGGGACTAGCGATTACAATGAGCAGTTCTTC. Translating it yields CASSLGTSDYNEQFF.

V gene TRBV6-5 combines with J gene TRBJ1-5; D might be TRBD1 (5 bases). Germline V gene lookup returns CDR1 MNHEY and CDR2 SVGAGI. The CDR3 is made up of 14 amino acids. V was cut by 6 bases and J by 7 bases, with 16 bases left in between. The CDR3 loop reads CASSRGGGDQPQHF. The CDR3 DNA is TGTGCCAGCAGCCGGGGAGGAGGGGACCAGCCCCAGCATTTT.

This clone was seen a few times. The chain uses TRBV28 and TRBJ2-1; 7 bases fit TRBD2. CDR1 and CDR2 from the germline V gene are MDHEN and SYDVKM. V shed 5 bases, J shed 2 bases, and the junction held 6 bases outside the gene matches. The CDR3 spans 15 residues. In DNA form, the CDR3 reads TGTGCCAGCAGTACCGGGGGAGGGACCTACAATGAGCAGTTCTTC. Protein product: CASSTGGGTYNEQFF.

This chain links TRBV6-5 with TRBJ2-1, with no clear D. CDR3 length: 12 residues. Deletions cut 6 bases from V and 4 bases from J, with 7 bases between. Germline-derived CDR1 and CDR2 are MNHEY and SVGAGI. CDR3 amino acids: CASSRDYNEQFF. CDR3 in DNA: TGTGCCAGCAGCCGCGATTACAATGAGCAGTTCTTC.

In its sample, this clone was seen a few times. The chain carries TRBV9 and TRBJ1-3, with D possibly TRBD1 on 6 matching bases. The CDR3 has 18 residues. V was cut by 0 bases and J by 2 bases, with 18 bases left in between. CDR1 SGDLS and CDR2 YYNGEE come from the germline V gene. CDR3 bases: TGTGCCAGCAGCGTAGGGCCCTTGACAGGAGGCCCTGGAAACACCATATATTTT. Translation gives CASSVGPLTGGPGNTIYF.

The chain has TRBV30 and TRBJ1-1; TRBD1 agrees at 8 bases. Per germline, CDR1 GTSNPN and CDR2 SVGIG (reference sequence). CDR3 length: 13 residues. Trimming removed 3 bases from V and 5 bases from J; junction bases left unmatched: 5. This CDR3 is CAWSLQGVTEAFF. Written as DNA, the CDR3 is TGTGCCTGGAGCCTACAGGGGGTGACTGAAGCTTTCTTT.

The chain carries TRBV2 and TRBJ2-7, with D perhaps matching TRBD2 (5 bases). The V and J ends lost 6 bases and 0 bases respectively, with 9 bases between them. The germline V gene has CDR1 SNHLY and CDR2 FYNNEI. The CDR3 covers 13 residues. In DNA, the CDR3 is TGTGCCAGCAGGGACTGGCACTCCTACGAGCAGTACTTC. It yields the protein CASRDWHSYEQYF.

The chain joins TRBV7-9 to TRBJ1-2; no clear D. Trimming took 4 bases from V and 4 from J, leaving 13 bases between them. The CDR3 sequence is 14 residues long. The germline gives CDR1 SEHNR, CDR2 FQNEAQ (reference sequence). The chain's CDR3 is CASSSNSRTYGYTF. DNA of the CDR3: TGTGCCAGCAGCTCTAACTCCAGGACCTATGGCTACACCTTC.

The chain is built from TRBV7-9 and TRBJ1-1, with D tentatively TRBD1 (5 bases). This CDR3 contains 17 residues. CDR1 and CDR2 (germline): SEHNR, FQNEAQ (reference sequence). V was clipped by 1 base and J by 2 bases, with 17 bases between them. CDR3 sequence reads: CASSLVGLGALNTEAFF. In nucleotides, the CDR3 is TGTGCCAGCAGCTTAGTGGGGCTAGGGGCTCTAAACACTGAAGCTTTCTTT.

The chain links TRBV9 to TRBJ2-1; D is unresolved. The germline gives CDR1 SGDLS, CDR2 YYNGEE. With 4 bases removed from V and 3 bases from J, the gap between germline ends came to 17 bases. The CDR3 consists of 16 residues. CDR3 sequence: CASSPDPRADYNEQFF. CDR3 DNA sequence: TGTGCCAGCAGCCCCGACCCCCGGGCGGACTACAATGAGCAGTTCTTC.